The 23 T cell receptor beta chains listed next were all sequenced from one sample in a study of CD8 T cells in ankylosing spondylitis. TCRdb fed the 5' RACE reads into MiXCR, producing one record per CDR3 protein. The data contain 25,000 to 35,000 distinct CDR3 sequences, 5.3% of them seen just once; the ten biggest clones take up approximately 1.7%. Sequencing was done on a sample of blood, either unsorted or a sorted T cell fraction (not recorded which). The origin of the receptors is a female donor with ankylosing spondylitis or in good health (not recorded which).

There are many counts of this clonotype. The J gene is TRBJ2-3, the V gene TRBV9, with D perhaps TRBD1 or TRBD2 (6 bases each). Germline CDR1 is SGDLS and CDR2 is YYNGEE. Trimming took 2 bases from V and 2 from J, leaving 9 bases between them. The CDR3 contains 14 residues. In nucleotides, the CDR3 is TGTGCCAGCAGCGTTACGGGGGCCACAGATACGCAGTATTTT. As protein: CASSVTGATDTQYF.

This clonotype has ten or more counts. V is TRBV9 and J is TRBJ1-6, with 9 bases that match TRBD1. This CDR3 is built from 16 residues. Germline trimming cut 2 bases from V and 9 bases from J; bases unmatched to any gene: 9. Per the germline V gene, CDR1 is SGDLS and CDR2 is YYNGEE. The CDR3 reads CASSVDPGQGVSPLHF. The CDR3 DNA follows: TGTGCCAGCAGCGTCGATCCGGGACAGGGCGTTTCACCCCTCCACTTT.

There are many counts of this clonotype. The chain is built from TRBV9 and TRBJ2-5; D gene uncertain. CDR3 size: 13 residues. V was trimmed by 4 bases and J by 0 bases, leaving 7 bases between them. CDR1 SGDLS and CDR2 YYNGEE come from the germline V gene. The CDR3 DNA reads TGTGCCAGCAGCACCCAGGACCAAGAGACCCAGTACTTC. Amino acids: CASSTQDQETQYF.

This chain connects TRBV9 to TRBJ2-1, with 7 bases that match TRBD1. The CDR3 extends over 16 amino acids. V was clipped by 4 bases and J by 6 bases; unmatched bases: 13. Germline V gene data show CDR1 as SGDLS and CDR2 as YYNGEE. The CDR3 reads CASSPTGQDNSNEQFF. The CDR3 coding sequence is TGTGCCAGCAGCCCGACAGGACAGGACAACTCCAATGAGCAGTTCTTC.

This clonotype has at least ten counts. This chain's CDR3 is CASSVVTGRPEAFF. The CDR3, as DNA: TGTGCCAGCAGCGTAGTGACAGGGAGGCCTGAAGCTTTCTTT. This chain uses TRBV9 with TRBJ1-1, with 7 bases identical to TRBD1. This CDR3 has 14 residues. CDR1 is SGDLS and CDR2 is YYNGEE in the germline V gene. J gave up 6 bases and V 0 bases, and 5 bases lay outside the gene matches. Based on the CDR3 plus reference TRBV9 and TRBJ1-1, the full variable domain is DSGVTQTPKHLITATGQRVTLRCSPRSGDLSVYWYQQSLDQGLQFLIQYYNGEERAKGNILERFSAQQFPDLHSELNLSSLELGDSALYFCASSVVTGRPEAFFGQGTRLTVV.

This clonotype has a count of ten or more. The chain combines TRBV9 with TRBJ1-6; D not certain. In germline, CDR1 is SGDLS, CDR2 YYNGEE. This CDR3 contains 14 residues. Trimming took 0 bases from V and 4 from J, leaving 5 bases between them. Here the CDR3 reads CASSVELYNSPLHF. The CDR3 coding sequence is TGTGCCAGCAGCGTAGAACTGTATAATTCACCCCTCCACTTT.

This clonotype was counted a few times. J is TRBJ2-4 and V is TRBV21-1; the table's D gene call, TRBD1, was not cross checked with the DNA. TRBV21-1 is a known pseudogene. The CDR3 covers 17 residues. CDR3 DNA: TGTGCCAGGGGGGACAGGACCAGGTCTTCAGCCAAAAACATTCAGTACTTC. Translating gives CARGDRTRSSAKNIQYF.

This rearrangement joins TRBV9 to TRBJ2-1; 12 nucleotides match TRBD2. The DNA end lines up better with TRBJ2-7; the J call may be wrong. Looked up from germline, CDR1 is SGDLS and CDR2 is YYNGEE. The CDR3 length is 16 residues. The CDR3, as DNA: TGTGCCAGCAGCGCCACCGGGACTAGCGGGTCCTCCGGGCAGTACTTC. Translated, it gives CASSATGTSGSSGQYF.

This clonotype was found many times. The chain combines TRBV9 with TRBJ2-5; 7 bases fit TRBD2. The CDR3 totals 15 residues. Germline-derived CDR1 and CDR2 are SGDLS and YYNGEE. V shed 0 bases and J 3 bases; nucleotides not matched to a gene: 5. The CDR3 is CASSVASGVKETQYF. The CDR3 nucleotides are TGTGCCAGCAGCGTAGCAAGCGGGGTGAAAGAGACCCAGTACTTC.

Many counts were recorded for this clonotype. The chain is built from TRBV9 and TRBJ2-7, with 8 positions matching TRBD1. CDR1 and CDR2 from the germline V gene are SGDLS and YYNGEE. Losses at the gene ends were 6 bases for V and 2 bases for J; bases not matched to a gene: 7. The CDR3 runs to 14 residues. The chain's CDR3 is CASNKQGGAYEQYF. The DNA of the CDR3 is TGTGCCAGCAACAAACAGGGGGGCGCCTACGAGCAGTACTTC. The full variable domain, in which reference TRBV9 and TRBJ2-7 provide the parts outside the CDR3, is DSGVTQTPKHLITATGQRVTLRCSPRSGDLSVYWYQQSLDQGLQFLIQYYNGEERAKGNILERFSAQQFPDLHSELNLSSLELGDSALYFCASNKQGGAYEQYFGPGTRLTVT.

In this sample, this clonotype turned up many times. The chain is built from TRBV9 and TRBJ2-2; TRBD1 aligns across 8 bases. Germline CDR1 SGDLS, CDR2 YYNGEE. The V segment lost 7 bases and the J segment 4 bases; nucleotides outside the gene matches: 3. This CDR3 has 13 residues. The CDR3: CASLRGLTGELFF. Here the CDR3 DNA reads TGTGCCAGCCTCAGGGGGCTCACCGGGGAGCTGTTTTTT. The full variable domain, with the rest looked up from reference TRBV9 and TRBJ2-2, is DSGVTQTPKHLITATGQRVTLRCSPRSGDLSVYWYQQSLDQGLQFLIQYYNGEERAKGNILERFSAQQFPDLHSELNLSSLELGDSALYFCASLRGLTGELFFGEGSRLTVL.

V and J are TRBV9 and TRBJ2-3, with 15 bases matching TRBD2. The germline CDR1 and CDR2 sequences are SGDLS and YYNGEE. The ends lost 0 bases at V and 4 bases at J; junction bases unmatched: 3. The CDR3 totals 17 residues. CDR3 sequence reads: CASSVGGTSGGPDTQYF. CDR3 in DNA: TGTGCCAGCAGCGTAGGGGGGACTAGCGGGGGGCCAGATACGCAGTATTTT.

This sequence joins TRBV9 and TRBJ2-3; D remains ambiguous. The CDR3 is made up of 12 amino acids. Trimming took 3 bases from V and 2 from J, leaving 4 bases between them. The V gene's germline CDR1 is SGDLS and CDR2 YYNGEE. This CDR3 reads CASSGTTDTQYF. In DNA form, the CDR3 reads TGTGCCAGCAGCGGGACCACAGATACGCAGTATTTT.

This clonotype was observed many times. The chain recombines TRBV9 with TRBJ1-3; no firm D call. V dropped 4 bases and J dropped 0 bases, with 14 bases sitting between them. CDR1 is SGDLS and CDR2 is YYNGEE in the germline V gene. The CDR3 spans 16 residues. The CDR3: CASSPRYGLSGNTIYF. The CDR3 bases are TGTGCCAGCAGCCCCCGTTATGGGCTCTCTGGAAACACCATATATTTT.

This clonotype is medium-sized within its sample. This chain joins TRBV9 and TRBJ2-3, with 12 bases aligning to TRBD2. From germline, CDR1 is SGDLS and CDR2 YYNGEE. This CDR3 spans 17 amino acids. J was trimmed by 3 bases and V by 2 bases; bases with no gene match: 7. CDR3 coding DNA: TGTGCCAGCAGCGTCGGGCTAGCGGGGGGGCAGACAGATACGCAGTATTTT. Protein: CASSVGLAGGQTDTQYF.

The V gene is TRBV9, the J gene TRBJ2-1; D tentatively fits TRBD1 or TRBD2 (6 bases each). Trimming removed 3 bases from V and 5 bases from J, with 15 bases in between. CDR1 and CDR2 from the germline V gene are SGDLS and YYNGEE. The CDR3 contains 15 residues. The CDR3 region is CASSGGASAHNEQFF. The CDR3 bases are TGTGCCAGCAGCGGGGGGGCTAGCGCTCACAATGAGCAGTTCTTC.

At least ten counts were recorded for this clonotype. This sequence joins TRBV9 and TRBJ2-1; TRBD2 matches 13 bases. Trimming took 0 bases from V and 3 from J; bases not matched to a gene: 6. The CDR3 has 18 residues. CDR1 and CDR2 from the germline V gene are SGDLS and YYNGEE. Written as DNA, the CDR3 is TGTGCCAGCAGCGTAGCTACTAGCGGGGGGGCCTTCTACAATGAGCAGTTCTTC. Encoded protein: CASSVATSGGAFYNEQFF. Full variable domain (rest looked up from reference TRBV9 and TRBJ2-1): DSGVTQTPKHLITATGQRVTLRCSPRSGDLSVYWYQQSLDQGLQFLIQYYNGEERAKGNILERFSAQQFPDLHSELNLSSLELGDSALYFCASSVATSGGAFYNEQFFGPGTRLTVL.

The V gene is TRBV9, the J gene TRBJ2-7, with D tentatively TRBD1 (5 bases). The CDR3 loop spans 15 amino acids. Germline lookup yields CDR1 SGDLS and CDR2 YYNGEE. V was cut by 0 bases and J by 0 bases, with 10 bases left in between. CDR3 bases: TGTGCCAGCAGCGTAGGGCCCGACAGCTCCTACGAGCAGTACTTC. Its translation is CASSVGPDSSYEQYF.

The table lists this clonotype with many counts. This chain uses TRBV9 with TRBJ1-3, with TRBD1 matching over 8 bases. V lost 3 bases and J lost 0; bases outside the gene matches: 2. Germline loops: CDR1 SGDLS, CDR2 YYNGEE. CDR3 length: 15 residues. This CDR3 is CASSAGQGSGNTIYF. The CDR3 DNA is TGTGCCAGCAGCGCCGGACAGGGCTCTGGAAACACCATATATTTT.

J is TRBJ2-1 and V is TRBV9, with 8 positions matching TRBD1. After removal of 4 bases from V and 2 bases from J, the junction contained 5 bases not matched to a gene. The CDR3 runs to 15 residues. Germline V gene lookup returns CDR1 SGDLS and CDR2 YYNGEE. CDR3 loop: CASSSYRGAYNEQFF. DNA of the CDR3: TGTGCCAGCAGCTCCTACAGGGGGGCCTACAATGAGCAGTTCTTC.

Many counts were recorded for this clonotype. This sequence joins TRBV9 and TRBJ2-1; TRBD1 agrees at 7 bases. Per germline, CDR1 SGDLS and CDR2 YYNGEE. V trimming: 2 bases; J trimming: 3 bases; junction bases outside the gene matches: 5. CDR3 length: 15 residues. CDR3 bases: TGTGCCAGCAGCGTTTACAGGGGTTACTACAATGAGCAGTTCTTC. Translating it yields CASSVYRGYYNEQFF. The whole variable domain, filled in from reference TRBV9 and TRBJ2-1, reads DSGVTQTPKHLITATGQRVTLRCSPRSGDLSVYWYQQSLDQGLQFLIQYYNGEERAKGNILERFSAQQFPDLHSELNLSSLELGDSALYFCASSVYRGYYNEQFFGPGTRLTVL.

The chain combines TRBV9 with TRBJ2-2, with D perhaps matching TRBD1 or TRBD2 (6 bases each). Trimming shortened V by 0 bases and J by 4 bases, and 10 bases separated the two germline ends. Germline V lookup: CDR1 SGDLS, CDR2 YYNGEE. The CDR3 is 15 amino acids. The CDR3 region is CASSVEEGGTGELFF. The CDR3 DNA reads as TGTGCCAGCAGCGTAGAGGAGGGGGGCACCGGGGAGCTGTTTTTT.

This clonotype was found a few times. The chain employs TRBV9 and TRBJ1-2; TRBD1 matches 9 bases. This CDR3 has 14 residues. J lost 4 bases, V lost 3 bases, and 4 bases had no gene match. Per the germline V gene, CDR1 is SGDLS and CDR2 is YYNGEE. DNA of the CDR3: TGTGCCAGCAGCGCGACAGGGGGTGTCTATGGCTACACCTTC. Encoded protein: CASSATGGVYGYTF.